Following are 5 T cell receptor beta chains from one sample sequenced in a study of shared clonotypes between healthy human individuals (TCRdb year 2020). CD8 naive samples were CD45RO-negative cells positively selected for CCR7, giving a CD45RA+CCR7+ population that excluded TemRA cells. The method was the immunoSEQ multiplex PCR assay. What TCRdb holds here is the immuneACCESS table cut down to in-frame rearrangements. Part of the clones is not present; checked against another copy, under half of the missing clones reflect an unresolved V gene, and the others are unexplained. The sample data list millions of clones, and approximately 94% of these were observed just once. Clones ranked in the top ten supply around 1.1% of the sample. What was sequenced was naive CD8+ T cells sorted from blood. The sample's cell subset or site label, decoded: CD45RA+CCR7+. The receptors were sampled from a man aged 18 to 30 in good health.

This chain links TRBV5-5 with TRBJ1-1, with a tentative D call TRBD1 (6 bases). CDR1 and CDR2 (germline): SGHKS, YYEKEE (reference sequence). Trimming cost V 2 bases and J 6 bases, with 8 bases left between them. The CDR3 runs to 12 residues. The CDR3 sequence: CASSFTGPEAFF. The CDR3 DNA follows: TGTGCCAGCAGCTTTACAGGGCCTGAAGCTTTCTTT.

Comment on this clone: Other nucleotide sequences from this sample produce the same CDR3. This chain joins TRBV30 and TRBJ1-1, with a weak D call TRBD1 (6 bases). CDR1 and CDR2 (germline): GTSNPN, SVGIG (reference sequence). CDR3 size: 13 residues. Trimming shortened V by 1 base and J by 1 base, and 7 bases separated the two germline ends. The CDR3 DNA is TGTGCCTGGAGTGAGACAGGGAACACTGAAGCTTTCTTT. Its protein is CAWSETGNTEAFF.

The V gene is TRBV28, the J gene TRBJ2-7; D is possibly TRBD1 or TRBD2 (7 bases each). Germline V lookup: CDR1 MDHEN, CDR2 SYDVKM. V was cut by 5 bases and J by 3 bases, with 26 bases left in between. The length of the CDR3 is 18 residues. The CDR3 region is CASSPHPIDREGFYEQYF. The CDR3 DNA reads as TGTGCCAGCAGTCCCCACCCGATTGACAGGGAGGGCTTCTACGAGCAGTACTTC.

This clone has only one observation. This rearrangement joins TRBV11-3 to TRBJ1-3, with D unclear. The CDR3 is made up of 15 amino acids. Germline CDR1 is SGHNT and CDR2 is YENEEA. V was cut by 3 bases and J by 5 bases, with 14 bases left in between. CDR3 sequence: CASSLAGAFRNTIYF. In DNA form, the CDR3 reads TGTGCCAGCAGCTTGGCGGGCGCTTTTAGAAACACCATATATTTT. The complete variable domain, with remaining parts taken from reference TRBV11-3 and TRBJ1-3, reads EAGVVQSPRYKIIEKKQPVAFWCNPISGHNTLYWYLQNLGQGPELLIRYENEEAVDDSQLPKDRFSAERLKGVDSTLKIQPAELGDSAVYLCASSLAGAFRNTIYFGEGSWLTVV.

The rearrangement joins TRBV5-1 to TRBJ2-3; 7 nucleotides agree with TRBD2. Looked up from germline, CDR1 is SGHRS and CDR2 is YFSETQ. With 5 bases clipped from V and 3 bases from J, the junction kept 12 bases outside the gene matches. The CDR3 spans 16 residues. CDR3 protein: CASSPLAEAGTDTQYF. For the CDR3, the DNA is TGCGCCAGCAGTCCTCTAGCGGAGGCCGGTACAGATACGCAGTATTTT.